The present TCR beta chain was sequenced within a study of chemoradiotherapy in HPV16-positive cancers. Study observations and caveats: Candidate HPV-specific clones and E7-related TCR motifs grew in tumor during treatment.

A note on this clone: What it binds is not known.

CDR3 length: 13 amino acids. Trimming took off 2 bases at V and 4 bases at J, with 9 bases between the two ends. CDR1 and CDR2 (germline): SGHRS, YFSETQ. Clones were sequenced by immunoSEQ multiplex PCR, and TCRdb holds only the in-frame ones, with some missing. Of 2,800 or so clones listed, 75% to 80% are singletons. Sampling took place from a patient who underwent chemoradiotherapy. The chain has TRBV5-1 and TRBJ1-2; TRBD1 might be the D (5 bases). This clonotype originated in a human donor with HPV-associated anogenital cancer. The DNA of the CDR3 is TGCGCCAGCAGCTTAGGGGATATCTATGGCTACACCTTC. Translated, it gives CASSLGDIYGYTF. Using reference TRBV5-1 and TRBJ1-2 for the parts outside the CDR3, the full variable domain is KAGVTQTPRYLIKTRGQQVTLSCSPISGHRSVSWYQQTPGQGLQFLFEYFSETQRNKGNFPGRFSGRQFSNSRSEMNVSTLELGDSALYLCASSLGDIYGYTFGSGTRLTVV.